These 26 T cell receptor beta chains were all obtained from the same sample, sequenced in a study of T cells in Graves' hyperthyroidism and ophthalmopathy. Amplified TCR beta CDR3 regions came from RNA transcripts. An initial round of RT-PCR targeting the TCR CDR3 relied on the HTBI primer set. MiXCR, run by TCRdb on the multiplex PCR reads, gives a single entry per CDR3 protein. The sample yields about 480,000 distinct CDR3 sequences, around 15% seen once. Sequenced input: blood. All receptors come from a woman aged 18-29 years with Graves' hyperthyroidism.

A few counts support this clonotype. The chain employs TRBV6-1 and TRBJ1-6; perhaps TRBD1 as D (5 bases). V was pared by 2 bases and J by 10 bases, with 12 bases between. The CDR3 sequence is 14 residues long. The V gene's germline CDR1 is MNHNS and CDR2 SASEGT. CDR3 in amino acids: CASSEFGGDSPLHF. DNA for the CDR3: TGTGCCAGCAGTGAATTTGGAGGGGACTCACCCCTCCACTTT.

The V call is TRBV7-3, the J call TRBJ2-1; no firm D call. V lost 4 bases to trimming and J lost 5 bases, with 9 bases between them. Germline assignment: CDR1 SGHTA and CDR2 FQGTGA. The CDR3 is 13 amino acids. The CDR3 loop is CASSSGPNNEQFF. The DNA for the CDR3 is TGTGCCAGCAGCTCCGGACCCAACAATGAGCAGTTCTTC.

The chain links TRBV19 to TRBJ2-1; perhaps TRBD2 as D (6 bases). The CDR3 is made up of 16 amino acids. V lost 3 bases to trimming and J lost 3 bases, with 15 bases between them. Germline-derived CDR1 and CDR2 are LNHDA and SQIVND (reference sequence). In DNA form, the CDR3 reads TGTGCCAGTAGTATGCGTACCGGGAGCGTCTACAATGAGCAGTTCTTC. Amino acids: CASSMRTGSVYNEQFF.

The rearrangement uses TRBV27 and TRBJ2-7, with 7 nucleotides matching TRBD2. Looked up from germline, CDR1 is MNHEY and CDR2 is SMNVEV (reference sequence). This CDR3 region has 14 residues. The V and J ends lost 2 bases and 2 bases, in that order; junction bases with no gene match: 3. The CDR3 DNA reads TGTGCCAGCAGTTTAGTTGGGAGGGCCTACGAGCAGTACGTC. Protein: CASSLVGRAYEQYV.

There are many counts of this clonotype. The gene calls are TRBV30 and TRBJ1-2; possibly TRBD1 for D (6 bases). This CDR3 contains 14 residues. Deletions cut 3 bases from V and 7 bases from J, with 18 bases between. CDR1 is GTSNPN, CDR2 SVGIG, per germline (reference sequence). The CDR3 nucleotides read TGTGCCTGGAGGTACCGCGGGACACCGGGTGGCTACACCTTC. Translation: CAWRYRGTPGGYTF.

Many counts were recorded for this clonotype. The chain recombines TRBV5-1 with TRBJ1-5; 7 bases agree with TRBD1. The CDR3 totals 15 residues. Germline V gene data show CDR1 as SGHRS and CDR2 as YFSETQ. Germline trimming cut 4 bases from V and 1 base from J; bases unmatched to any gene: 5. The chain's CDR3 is CASSTTGKSNQPQHF. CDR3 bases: TGCGCCAGCAGCACGACAGGGAAAAGCAATCAGCCCCAGCATTTT.

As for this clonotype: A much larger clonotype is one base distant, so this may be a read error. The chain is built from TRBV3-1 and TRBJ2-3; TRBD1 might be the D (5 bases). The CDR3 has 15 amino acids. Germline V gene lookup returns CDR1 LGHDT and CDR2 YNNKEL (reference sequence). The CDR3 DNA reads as TGTGCCATCAGCCAAAAAAGACAGCCCACAGATACGCAGTATTTT. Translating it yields CAISQKRQPTDTQYF.

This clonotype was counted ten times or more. The CDR3 coding sequence is TGTGCCAGCAGTGTCGTTAGGGATATTGGCTACACCTTC. Its translation is CASSVVRDIGYTF. The V and J genes are TRBV2 and TRBJ1-2; D is undetermined. The CDR3 covers 13 residues. V lost 4 bases to trimming and J lost 7 bases, with 13 bases between them. Looked up from germline, CDR1 is SNHLY and CDR2 is FYNNEI.

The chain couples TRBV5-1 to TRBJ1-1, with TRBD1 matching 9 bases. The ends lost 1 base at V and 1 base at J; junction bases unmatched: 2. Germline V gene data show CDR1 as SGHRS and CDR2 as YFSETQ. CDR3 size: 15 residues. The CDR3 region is CASSLTQGANTEAFF. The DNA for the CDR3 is TGCGCCAGCAGCTTGACACAGGGGGCGAACACTGAAGCTTTCTTT.

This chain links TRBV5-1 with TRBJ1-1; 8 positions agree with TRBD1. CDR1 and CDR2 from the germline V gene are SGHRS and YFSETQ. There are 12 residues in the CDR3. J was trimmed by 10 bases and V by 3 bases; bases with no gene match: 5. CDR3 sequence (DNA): TGCGCCAGCAGCTCCGGACAGGGTTTAGCTTTCTTT. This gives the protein CASSSGQGLAFF.

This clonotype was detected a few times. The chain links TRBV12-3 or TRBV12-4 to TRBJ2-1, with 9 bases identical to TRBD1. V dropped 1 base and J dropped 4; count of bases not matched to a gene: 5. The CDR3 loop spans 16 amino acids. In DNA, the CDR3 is TGTGCCAGCAGTTTAGGGGACAGGGCCCTATACAATGAGCAGTTCTTC. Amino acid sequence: CASSLGDRALYNEQFF.

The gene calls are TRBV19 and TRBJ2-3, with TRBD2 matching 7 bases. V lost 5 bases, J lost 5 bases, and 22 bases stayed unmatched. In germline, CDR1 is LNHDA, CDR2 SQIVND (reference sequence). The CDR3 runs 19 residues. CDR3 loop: CASSPLGLGGTRLGDTQYF. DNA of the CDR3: TGTGCCAGTAGTCCCCTAGGGTTGGGGGGGACGAGGCTCGGAGATACGCAGTATTTT. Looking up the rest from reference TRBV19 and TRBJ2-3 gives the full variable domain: DGGITQSPKYLFRKEGQNVTLSCEQNLNHDAMYWYRQDPGQGLRLIYYSQIVNDFQKGDIAEGYSVSREKKESFPLTVTSAQKNPTAFYLCASSPLGLGGTRLGDTQYFGPGTRLTVL.

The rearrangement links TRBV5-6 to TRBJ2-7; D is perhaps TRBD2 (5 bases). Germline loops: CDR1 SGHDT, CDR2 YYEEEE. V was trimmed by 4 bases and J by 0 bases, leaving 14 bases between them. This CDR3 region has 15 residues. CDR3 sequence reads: CASSPDSLSSYEQYF. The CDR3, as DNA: TGTGCCAGCAGCCCGGACTCTCTAAGCTCCTACGAGCAGTACTTC.

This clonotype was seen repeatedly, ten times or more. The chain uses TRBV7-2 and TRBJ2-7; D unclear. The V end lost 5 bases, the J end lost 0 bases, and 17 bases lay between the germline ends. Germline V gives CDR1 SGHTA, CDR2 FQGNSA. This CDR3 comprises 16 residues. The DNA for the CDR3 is TGTGCCAGCAGCCCCCGGCGCCCGGGTAGCTCCTACGAGCAGTACGTC. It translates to CASSPRRPGSSYEQYV.

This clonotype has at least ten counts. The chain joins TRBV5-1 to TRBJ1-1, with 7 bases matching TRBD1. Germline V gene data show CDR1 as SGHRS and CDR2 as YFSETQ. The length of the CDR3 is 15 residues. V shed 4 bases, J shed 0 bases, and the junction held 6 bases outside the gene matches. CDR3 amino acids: CASSARTGLNTEAFF. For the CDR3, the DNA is TGCGCCAGCAGCGCGCGGACAGGATTGAACACTGAAGCTTTCTTT.

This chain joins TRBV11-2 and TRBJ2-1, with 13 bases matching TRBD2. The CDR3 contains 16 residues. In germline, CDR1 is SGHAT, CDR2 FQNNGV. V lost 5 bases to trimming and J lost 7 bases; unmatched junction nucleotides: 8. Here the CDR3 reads CASSPVTSGRRNEQFF. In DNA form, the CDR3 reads TGTGCCAGCAGCCCCGTGACTAGCGGGAGGAGGAATGAGCAGTTCTTC.

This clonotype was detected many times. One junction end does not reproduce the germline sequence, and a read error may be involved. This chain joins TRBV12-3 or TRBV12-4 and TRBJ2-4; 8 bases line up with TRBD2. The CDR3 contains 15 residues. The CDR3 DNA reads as TGTGCCAGCAGTCTAGCGGGTATAGCCAAAAACATTCAGTACTTC. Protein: CASSLAGIAKNIQYF.

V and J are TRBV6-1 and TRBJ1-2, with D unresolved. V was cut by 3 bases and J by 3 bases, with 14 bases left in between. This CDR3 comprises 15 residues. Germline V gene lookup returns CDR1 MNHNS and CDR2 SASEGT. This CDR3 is CASSEGSSQHYGYTF. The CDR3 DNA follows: TGTGCCAGCAGTGAGGGAAGTAGTCAGCACTATGGCTACACCTTC.

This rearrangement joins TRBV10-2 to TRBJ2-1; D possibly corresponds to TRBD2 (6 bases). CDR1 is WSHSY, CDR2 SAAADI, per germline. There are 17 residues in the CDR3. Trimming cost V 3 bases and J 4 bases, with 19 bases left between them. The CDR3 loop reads CASSERPAIAVYNEQFF. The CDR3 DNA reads TGCGCCAGCAGTGAAAGACCTGCGATAGCGGTATACAATGAGCAGTTCTTC.

The CDR3 region is CASSVSGRADTGELFF. DNA for the CDR3: TGTGCCAGCAGCGTCAGCGGGAGGGCCGACACCGGGGAGCTGTTTTTT. The V call is TRBV9, the J call TRBJ2-2; 10 nucleotides line up with TRBD2. This CDR3 is 16 amino acids long. CDR1 and CDR2 (germline): SGDLS, YYNGEE. V shed 2 bases and J 3 bases; nucleotides not matched to a gene: 4.

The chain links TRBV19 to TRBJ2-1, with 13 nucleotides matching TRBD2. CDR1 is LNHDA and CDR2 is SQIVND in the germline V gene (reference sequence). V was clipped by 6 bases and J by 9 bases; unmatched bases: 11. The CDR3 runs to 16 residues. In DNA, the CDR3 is TGTGCCAGTAGGAAACTAGCGGGAGGGCTCGAGGGTGAGCAGTTCTTC. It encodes CASRKLAGGLEGEQFF.

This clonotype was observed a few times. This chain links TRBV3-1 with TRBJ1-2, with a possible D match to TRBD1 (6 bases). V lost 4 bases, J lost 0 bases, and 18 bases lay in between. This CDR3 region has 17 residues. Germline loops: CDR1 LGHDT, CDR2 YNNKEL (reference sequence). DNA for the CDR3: TGTGCCAGCAGCCGCGGGACATCCCCTTTTACTAACTATGGCTACACCTTC. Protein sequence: CASSRGTSPFTNYGYTF.

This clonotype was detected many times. The CDR3 is CASSFNGGAEAFF. The CDR3 DNA reads as TGTGCCAGCAGTTTCAATGGGGGAGCTGAAGCTTTCTTT. V gene TRBV12-3 or TRBV12-4 combines with J gene TRBJ1-1, with a tentative D call TRBD1 (5 bases). This CDR3 spans 13 amino acids. The V end lost 3 bases, the J end lost 6 bases, and 11 bases lay between the germline ends.

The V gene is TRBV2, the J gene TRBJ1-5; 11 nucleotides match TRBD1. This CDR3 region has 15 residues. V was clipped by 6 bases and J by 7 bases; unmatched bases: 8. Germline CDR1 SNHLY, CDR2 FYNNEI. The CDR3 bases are TGTGCCAGCAGGGCCGGGACAGGGGGAGGACAGCCCCAGCATTTT. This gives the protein CASRAGTGGGQPQHF.

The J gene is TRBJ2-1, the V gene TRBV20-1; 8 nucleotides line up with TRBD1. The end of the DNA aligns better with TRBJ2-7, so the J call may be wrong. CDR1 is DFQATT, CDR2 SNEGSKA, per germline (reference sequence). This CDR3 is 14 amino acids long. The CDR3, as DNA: TGCAGTGCTAATGCCCGGGACAGGATCTATGAGCAGTACTTC. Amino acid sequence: CSANARDRIYEQYF.

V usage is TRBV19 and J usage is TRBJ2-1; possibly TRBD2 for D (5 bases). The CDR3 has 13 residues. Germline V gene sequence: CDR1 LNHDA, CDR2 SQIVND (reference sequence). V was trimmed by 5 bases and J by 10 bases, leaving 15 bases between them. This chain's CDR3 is CASSPSSSGEQFF. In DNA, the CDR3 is TGTGCCAGTAGTCCCTCTAGTTCGGGGGAGCAGTTCTTC.